This passage covers 7 T cell receptor beta chains from one sample sequenced in a study of breast tumors, draining lymph nodes, adjacent tissues. Samples came from axillary lymph nodes draining the breast cancer. TCRdb redid the calling of the multiplex PCR reads with MiXCR, one entry per CDR3 protein. The profile shows 270,000 or so distinct CDR3 sequences, roughly 30% of them singletons. What was sequenced was axillary lymph node tissue. The receptors were gathered from a female donor with breast cancer. Some clones in this sample may be carry-over from other donors' samples.

The V call is TRBV9, the J call TRBJ1-1, with 7 bases identical to TRBD1. The V and J ends lost 4 bases and 4 bases, in that order; junction bases with no gene match: 10. The germline gives CDR1 SGDLS, CDR2 YYNGEE. The length of the CDR3 is 15 residues. CDR3 nucleotides: TGTGCCAGCAGCCCGTCGACAGGGACGGGCACTGAAGCTTTCTTT. Protein product: CASSPSTGTGTEAFF.

This clonotype appeared a single time. This chain uses TRBV19 with TRBJ1-4, with 7 bases fitting TRBD1. The end of the DNA is better explained by TRBJ1-1, so the J call may be wrong. The germline V gene has CDR1 LNHDA and CDR2 SQIVND (reference sequence). The CDR3 length is 13 residues. Here the CDR3 DNA reads TGTGCCAGTAGTATTTTCCAGGGGGCTGAAGCTTTCTTT. The encoded protein is CASSIFQGAEAFF.

A note on this clonotype: The conserved closing phenylalanine or tryptophan is absent in this CDR3, likely reflecting a read error. No DNA is shown, since the ends of the CDR3 on it are uncertain; the CDR3 is the one TCRdb lists. The chain recombines TRBV29-1 with TRBJ2-7; TRBD2 is taken as the D call from the table, unchecked against the DNA. CDR1 is SQVTM, CDR2 ANQGSEA, per germline. Termini included, the CDR3 measures 15 amino acids. The CDR3 here is CSVESRRGAYEQYFG.

About this clonotype itself: This may stem from a read error, because a much larger clone lies one nucleotide away. The V call is TRBV13, the J call TRBJ2-1, with D perhaps being TRBD1 or TRBD2 (5 bases each). CDR3 length equals 15 residues. From germline, CDR1 is PRHDT and CDR2 FYEKMQ (reference sequence). The DNA for the CDR3 is TGCGCCAGCAGCCAACACCCCGGGACCCCCAATGAGCAGTTCTTC. Translation gives CASSQHPGTPNEQFF.

The chain employs TRBV10-2 and TRBJ1-1; maybe TRBD1 (5 bases). CDR3 length equals 13 residues. Trimming pared 7 bases from V and 1 base from J, leaving 10 bases between. CDR1 is WSHSY, CDR2 SAAADI, per germline. In DNA, the CDR3 is TGCGCCAGCACAGGGATCGCGAACACTGAAGCTTTCTTT. Its protein product is CASTGIANTEAFF.

The chain employs TRBV19 and TRBJ1-1, with a weak D call TRBD1 (5 bases). V was cut by 6 bases and J by 1 base, with 9 bases left in between. There are 13 residues in the CDR3. Germline-derived CDR1 and CDR2 are LNHDA and SQIVND (reference sequence). The CDR3 protein is CASSGTANTEAFF. DNA of the CDR3: TGTGCCAGTAGCGGGACGGCGAACACTGAAGCTTTCTTT. Full variable domain (outside the CDR3, taken from reference TRBV19 and TRBJ1-1): DGGITQSPKYLFRKEGQNVTLSCEQNLNHDAMYWYRQDPGQGLRLIYYSQIVNDFQKGDIAEGYSVSREKKESFPLTVTSAQKNPTAFYLCASSGTANTEAFFGQGTRLTVV.

This clonotype was seen repeatedly, ten times or more. V usage is TRBV5-1 and J usage is TRBJ2-5, with 8 bases identical to TRBD2. The V segment lost 5 bases and the J segment 1 base; nucleotides outside the gene matches: 4. Germline V gene lookup returns CDR1 SGHRS and CDR2 YFSETQ. The CDR3 has 14 amino acids. CDR3 sequence reads: CASRGLAAQETQYF. In nucleotides, the CDR3 is TGCGCCAGCAGAGGACTAGCAGCCCAAGAGACCCAGTACTTC.